This passage covers 3 T cell receptor beta chains from one sample sequenced in a study of shared clonotypes between healthy human individuals. Libraries were prepared by immunoSEQ multiplex PCR; TCRdb keeps only in-frame clonotypes and omits some of them. The table shows about 2.4 million clones, with around 94% occurring only once. What was sequenced was naive CD4+ T cells sorted from blood. This sample's subset: CD45RA+ positively selected. The receptors derive from a man aged 18-30 years in good health.

The chain couples TRBV2 to TRBJ1-5; D may be TRBD1 (6 bases). CDR1 SNHLY and CDR2 FYNNEI come from the germline V gene. This CDR3 comprises 13 residues. V shed 4 bases and J shed 3 bases, with 7 bases lying between them. This chain's CDR3 is CASSGQVNQPQHF. The CDR3 DNA reads TGTGCCAGCAGTGGACAGGTCAATCAGCCCCAGCATTTT. Supplemented by reference TRBV2 and TRBJ1-5, the full variable domain reads EPEVTQTPSHQVTQMGQEVILRCVPISNHLYFYWYRQILGQKVEFLVSFYNNEISEKSEIFDDQFSVERPDGSNFTLKIRSTKLEDSAMYFCASSGQVNQPQHFGDGTRLSIL.

The chain is built from TRBV5-1 and TRBJ1-5; 7 bases are a match to TRBD1. Germline V gene lookup returns CDR1 SGHRS and CDR2 YFSETQ. V lost 4 bases to trimming and J lost 4 bases; unmatched junction nucleotides: 8. CDR3 length: 15 amino acids. The chain's CDR3 is CASSPGDSLNQPQHF. In DNA form, the CDR3 reads TGCGCCAGCAGCCCAGGGGACAGTTTAAATCAGCCCCAGCATTTT.

The chain combines TRBV6-1 with TRBJ1-1; 11 nucleotides line up with TRBD1. Germline values: CDR1 MNHNS, CDR2 SASEGT. Trimming cost V 5 bases and J 5 bases; bases outside gene matches: 7. The CDR3 contains 15 residues. CDR3 residues: CASSTRTGGYTEAFF. The CDR3 nucleotides are TGTGCCAGCAGTACTCGGACAGGGGGCTATACTGAAGCTTTCTTT.